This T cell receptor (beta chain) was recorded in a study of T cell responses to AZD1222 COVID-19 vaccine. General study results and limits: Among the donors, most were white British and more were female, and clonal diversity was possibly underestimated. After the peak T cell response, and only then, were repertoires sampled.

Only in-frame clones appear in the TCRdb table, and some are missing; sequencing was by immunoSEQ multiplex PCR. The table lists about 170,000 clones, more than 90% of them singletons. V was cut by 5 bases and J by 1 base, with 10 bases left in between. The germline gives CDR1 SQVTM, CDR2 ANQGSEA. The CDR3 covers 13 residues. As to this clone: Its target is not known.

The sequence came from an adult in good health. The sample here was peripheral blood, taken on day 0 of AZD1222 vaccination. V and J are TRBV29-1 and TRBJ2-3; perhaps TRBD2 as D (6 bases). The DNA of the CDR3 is TGCAGCGTTCGCGGGGTTGGCACAGATACGCAGTATTTT. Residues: CSVRGVGTDTQYF.